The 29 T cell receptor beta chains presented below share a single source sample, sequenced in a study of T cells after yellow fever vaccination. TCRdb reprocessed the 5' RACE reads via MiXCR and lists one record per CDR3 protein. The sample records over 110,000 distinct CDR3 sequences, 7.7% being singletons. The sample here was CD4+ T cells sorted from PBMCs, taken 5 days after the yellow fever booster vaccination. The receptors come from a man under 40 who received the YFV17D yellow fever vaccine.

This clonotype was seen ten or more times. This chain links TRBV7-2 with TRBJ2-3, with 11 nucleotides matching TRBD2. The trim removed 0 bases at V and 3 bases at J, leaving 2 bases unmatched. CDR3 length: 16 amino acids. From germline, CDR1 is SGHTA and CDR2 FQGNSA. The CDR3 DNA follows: TGTGCCAGCAGCTTAGCTAGCGGGAGGGCGACAGATACGCAGTATTTT. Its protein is CASSLASGRATDTQYF.

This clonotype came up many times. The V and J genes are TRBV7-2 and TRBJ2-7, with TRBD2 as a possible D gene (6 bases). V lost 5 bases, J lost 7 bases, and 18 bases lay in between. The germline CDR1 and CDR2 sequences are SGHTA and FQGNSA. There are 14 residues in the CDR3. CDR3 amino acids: CASSMDGAGREQYF. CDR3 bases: TGTGCCAGCAGCATGGACGGCGCGGGAAGGGAGCAGTACTTC.

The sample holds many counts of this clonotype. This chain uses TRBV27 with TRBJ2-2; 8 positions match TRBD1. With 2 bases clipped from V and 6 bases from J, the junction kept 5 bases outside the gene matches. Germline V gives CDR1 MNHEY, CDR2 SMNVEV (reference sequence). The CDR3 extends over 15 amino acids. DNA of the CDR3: TGTGCCAGCAGTTTACCCGGACAGGGCGCCGGGGAGCTGTTTTTT. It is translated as CASSLPGQGAGELFF.

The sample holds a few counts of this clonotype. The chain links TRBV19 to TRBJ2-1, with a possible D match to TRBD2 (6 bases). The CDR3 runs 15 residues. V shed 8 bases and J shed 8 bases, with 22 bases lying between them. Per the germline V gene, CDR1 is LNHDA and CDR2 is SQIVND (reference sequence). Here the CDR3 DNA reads TGTGCCAGTGGGGGAGGACGTCCCGTGATGGATGAGCAGTTCTTC. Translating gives CASGGGRPVMDEQFF.

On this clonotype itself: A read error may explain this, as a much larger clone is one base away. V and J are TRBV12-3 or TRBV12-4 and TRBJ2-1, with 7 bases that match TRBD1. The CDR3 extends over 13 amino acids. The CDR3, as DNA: TGTGCCAGCAGACCCGACAGGGTGAATGAGCAGCTCTTC. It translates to CASRPDRVNEQLF.

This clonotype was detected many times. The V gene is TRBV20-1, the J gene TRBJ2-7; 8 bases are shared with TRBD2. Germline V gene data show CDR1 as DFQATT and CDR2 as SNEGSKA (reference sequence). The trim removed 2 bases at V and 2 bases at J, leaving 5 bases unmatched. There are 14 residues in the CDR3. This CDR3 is CSARTGTSPYEQYF. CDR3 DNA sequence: TGCAGTGCTAGAACCGGGACTAGTCCCTACGAGCAGTACTTC.

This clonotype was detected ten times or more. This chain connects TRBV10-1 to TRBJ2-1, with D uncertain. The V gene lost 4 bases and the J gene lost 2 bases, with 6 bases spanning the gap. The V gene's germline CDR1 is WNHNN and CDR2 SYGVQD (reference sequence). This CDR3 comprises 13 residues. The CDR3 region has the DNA TGCGCCAGCAGTGTGAGTACCTACAATGAGCAGTTCTTC. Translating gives CASSVSTYNEQFF.

The CDR3 protein is CASSIGQMFNQPQHF. CDR3 nucleotide sequence: TGTGCCAGTAGTATAGGACAGATGTTCAATCAGCCCCAGCATTTT. The chain recombines TRBV19 with TRBJ1-5, with a tentative D call TRBD1 (5 bases). With 1 base removed from V and 3 bases from J, the gap between germline ends came to 10 bases. The germline V gene has CDR1 LNHDA and CDR2 SQIVND (reference sequence). This CDR3 comprises 15 residues.

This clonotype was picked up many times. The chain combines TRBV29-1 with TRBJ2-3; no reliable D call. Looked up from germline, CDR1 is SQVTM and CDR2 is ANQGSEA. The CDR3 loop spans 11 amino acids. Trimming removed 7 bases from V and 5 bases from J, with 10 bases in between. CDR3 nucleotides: TGCAGCGCAGAAAAAAAAGATACGCAGTATTTT. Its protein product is CSAEKKDTQYF.

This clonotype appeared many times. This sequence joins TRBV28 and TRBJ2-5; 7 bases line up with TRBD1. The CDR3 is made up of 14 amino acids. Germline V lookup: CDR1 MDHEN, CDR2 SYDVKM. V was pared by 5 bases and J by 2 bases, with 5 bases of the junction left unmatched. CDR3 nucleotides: TGTGCCAGCAGTCCGGGACAGCTACAAGAGACCCAGTACTTC. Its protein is CASSPGQLQETQYF.

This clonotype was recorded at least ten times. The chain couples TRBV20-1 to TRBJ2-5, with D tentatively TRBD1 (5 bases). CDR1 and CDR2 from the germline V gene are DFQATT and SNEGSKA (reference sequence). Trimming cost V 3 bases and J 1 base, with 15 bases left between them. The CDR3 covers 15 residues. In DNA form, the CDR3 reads TGCAGTGCTAGGGGGCAGGGTGGCCTCCAAGAGACCCAGTACTTC. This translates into CSARGQGGLQETQYF.

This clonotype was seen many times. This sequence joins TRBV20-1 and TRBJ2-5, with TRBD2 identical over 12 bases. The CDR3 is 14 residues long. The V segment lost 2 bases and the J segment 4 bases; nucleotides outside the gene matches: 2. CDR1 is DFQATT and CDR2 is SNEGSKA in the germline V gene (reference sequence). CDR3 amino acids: CSARRLAGVETQYF. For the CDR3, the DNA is TGCAGTGCTAGACGACTAGCGGGAGTAGAGACCCAGTACTTC.

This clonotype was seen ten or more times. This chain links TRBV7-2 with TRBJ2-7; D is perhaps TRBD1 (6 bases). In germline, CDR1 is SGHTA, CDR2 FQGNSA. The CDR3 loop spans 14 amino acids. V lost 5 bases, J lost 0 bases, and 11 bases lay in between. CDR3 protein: CASSPWTASYEQYF. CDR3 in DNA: TGTGCCAGCAGCCCTTGGACAGCCTCCTACGAGCAGTACTTC.

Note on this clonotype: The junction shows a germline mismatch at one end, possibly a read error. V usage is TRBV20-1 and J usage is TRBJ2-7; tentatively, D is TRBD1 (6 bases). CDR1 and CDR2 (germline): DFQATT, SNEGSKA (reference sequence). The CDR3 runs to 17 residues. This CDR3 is CCARDRGHGIISYEQYF. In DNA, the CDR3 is TGCTGTGCTAGAGATCGGGGACACGGCATAATTTCCTACGAGCAGTACTTC.

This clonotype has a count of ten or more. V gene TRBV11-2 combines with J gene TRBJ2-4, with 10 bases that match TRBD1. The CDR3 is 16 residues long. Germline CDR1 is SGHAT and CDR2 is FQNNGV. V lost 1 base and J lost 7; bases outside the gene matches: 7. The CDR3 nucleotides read TGTGCCAGCAGCTTAGTGGGGACAGGGGCTTTGAACATTCAGTACTTC. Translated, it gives CASSLVGTGALNIQYF. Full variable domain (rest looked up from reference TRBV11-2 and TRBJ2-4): EAGVAQSPRYKIIEKRQSVAFWCNPISGHATLYWYQQILGQGPKLLIQFQNNGVVDDSQLPKDRFSAERLKGVDSTLKIQPAKLEDSAVYLCASSLVGTGALNIQYFGAGTRLSVL.

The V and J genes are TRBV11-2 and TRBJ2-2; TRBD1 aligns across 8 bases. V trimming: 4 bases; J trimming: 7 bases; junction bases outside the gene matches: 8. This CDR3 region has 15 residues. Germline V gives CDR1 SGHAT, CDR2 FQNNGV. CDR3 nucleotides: TGTGCCAGCAGCTCCTACAGGGGGGTGGACGGGGAGCTGTTTTTT. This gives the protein CASSSYRGVDGELFF. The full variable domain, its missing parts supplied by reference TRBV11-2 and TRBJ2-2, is EAGVAQSPRYKIIEKRQSVAFWCNPISGHATLYWYQQILGQGPKLLIQFQNNGVVDDSQLPKDRFSAERLKGVDSTLKIQPAKLEDSAVYLCASSSYRGVDGELFFGEGSRLTVL.

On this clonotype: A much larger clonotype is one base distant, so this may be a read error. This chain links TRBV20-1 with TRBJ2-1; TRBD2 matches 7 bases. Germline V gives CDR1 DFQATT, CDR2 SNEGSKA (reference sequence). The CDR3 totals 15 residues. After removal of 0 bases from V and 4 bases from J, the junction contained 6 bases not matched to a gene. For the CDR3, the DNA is TGCAGTGCTAGAGATGTAGAGGGAGGGTACAATGAGCAGTTCTTC. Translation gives CSARDVEGGYNEQFF.

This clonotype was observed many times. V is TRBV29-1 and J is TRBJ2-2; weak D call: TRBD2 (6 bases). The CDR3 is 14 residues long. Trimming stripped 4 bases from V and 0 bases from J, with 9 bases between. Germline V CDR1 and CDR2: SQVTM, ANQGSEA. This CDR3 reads CSVVREANTGELFF. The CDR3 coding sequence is TGCAGCGTTGTTAGGGAGGCGAACACCGGGGAGCTGTTTTTT.

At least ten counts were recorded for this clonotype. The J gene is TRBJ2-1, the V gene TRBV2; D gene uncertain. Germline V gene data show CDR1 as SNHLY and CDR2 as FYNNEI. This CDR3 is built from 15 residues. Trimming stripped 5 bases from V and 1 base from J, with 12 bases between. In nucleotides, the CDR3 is TGTGCCAGCAGTCAAGGACGGGTGTCCTACAATGAGCAGTTCTTC. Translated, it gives CASSQGRVSYNEQFF.

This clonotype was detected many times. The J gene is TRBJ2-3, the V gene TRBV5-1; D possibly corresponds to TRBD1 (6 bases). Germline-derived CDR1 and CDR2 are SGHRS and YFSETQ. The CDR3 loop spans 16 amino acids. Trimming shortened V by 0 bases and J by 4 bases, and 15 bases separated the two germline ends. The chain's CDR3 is CASSLDGGAGADTQYF. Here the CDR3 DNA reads TGCGCCAGCAGCTTGGATGGGGGCGCTGGGGCAGATACGCAGTATTTT.

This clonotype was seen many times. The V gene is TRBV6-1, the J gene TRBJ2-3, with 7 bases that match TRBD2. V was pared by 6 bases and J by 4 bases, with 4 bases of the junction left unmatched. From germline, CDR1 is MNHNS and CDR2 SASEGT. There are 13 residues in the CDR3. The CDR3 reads CASRSGMADTQYF. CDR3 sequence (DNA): TGTGCCAGCAGGAGCGGGATGGCAGATACGCAGTATTTT.

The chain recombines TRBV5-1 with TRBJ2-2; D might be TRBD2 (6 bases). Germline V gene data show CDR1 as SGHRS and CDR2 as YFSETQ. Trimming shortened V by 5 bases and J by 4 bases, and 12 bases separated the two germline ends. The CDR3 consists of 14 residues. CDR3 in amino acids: CASRPGVATGELFF. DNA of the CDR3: TGCGCCAGCAGGCCGGGGGTGGCCACCGGGGAGCTGTTTTTT.

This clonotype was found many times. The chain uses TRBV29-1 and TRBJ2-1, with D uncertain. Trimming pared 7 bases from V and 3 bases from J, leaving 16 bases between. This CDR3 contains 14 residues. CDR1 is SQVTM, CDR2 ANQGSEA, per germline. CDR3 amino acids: CSARFVELYNEQFF. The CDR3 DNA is TGCAGCGCGAGGTTCGTCGAGCTCTACAATGAGCAGTTCTTC.

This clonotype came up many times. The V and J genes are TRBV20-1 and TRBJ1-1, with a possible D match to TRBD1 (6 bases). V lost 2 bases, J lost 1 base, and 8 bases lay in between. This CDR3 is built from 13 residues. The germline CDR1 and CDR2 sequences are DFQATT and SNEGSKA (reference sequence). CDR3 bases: TGCAGTGCTAGAAGGACAGCGAACACTGAAGCTTTCTTT. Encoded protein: CSARRTANTEAFF.

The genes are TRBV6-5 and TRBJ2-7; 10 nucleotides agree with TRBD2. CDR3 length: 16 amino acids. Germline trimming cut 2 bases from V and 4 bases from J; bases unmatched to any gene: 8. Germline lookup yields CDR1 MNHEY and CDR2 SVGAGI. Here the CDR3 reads CASSYKVSGRGYEQYF. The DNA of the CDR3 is TGTGCCAGCAGTTACAAGGTCAGCGGGAGGGGATACGAGCAGTACTTC.

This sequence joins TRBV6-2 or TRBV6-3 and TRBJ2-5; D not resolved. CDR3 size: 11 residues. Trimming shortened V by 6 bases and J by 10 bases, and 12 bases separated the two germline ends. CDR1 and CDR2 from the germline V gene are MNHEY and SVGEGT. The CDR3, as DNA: TGTGCCAGCAGGGCCCCTTCGGGCCAGTACTTC. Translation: CASRAPSGQYF.

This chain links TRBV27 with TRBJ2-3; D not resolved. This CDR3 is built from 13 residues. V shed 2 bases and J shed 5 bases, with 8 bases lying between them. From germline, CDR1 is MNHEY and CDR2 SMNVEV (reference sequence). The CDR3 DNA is TGTGCCAGCAGTTTACAAGTGGGAGATACGCAGTATTTT. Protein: CASSLQVGDTQYF.

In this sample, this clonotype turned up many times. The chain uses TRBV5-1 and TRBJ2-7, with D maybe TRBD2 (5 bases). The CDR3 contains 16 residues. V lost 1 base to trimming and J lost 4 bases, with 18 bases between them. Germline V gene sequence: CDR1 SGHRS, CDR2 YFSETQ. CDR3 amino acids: CASSLPNGLSVYEQYF. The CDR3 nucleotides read TGCGCCAGCAGCTTGCCTAACGGACTCTCGGTATACGAGCAGTACTTC. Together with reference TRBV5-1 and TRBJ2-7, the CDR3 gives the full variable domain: KAGVTQTPRYLIKTRGQQVTLSCSPISGHRSVSWYQQTPGQGLQFLFEYFSETQRNKGNFPGRFSGRQFSNSRSEMNVSTLELGDSALYLCASSLPNGLSVYEQYFGPGTRLTVT.

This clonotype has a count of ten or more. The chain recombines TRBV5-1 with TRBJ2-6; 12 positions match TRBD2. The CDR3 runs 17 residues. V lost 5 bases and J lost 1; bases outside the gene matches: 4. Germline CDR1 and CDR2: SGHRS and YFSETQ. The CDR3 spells CASSLAGGTSGANVLTF. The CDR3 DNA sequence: TGCGCCAGCAGTCTAGCGGGAGGGACATCTGGGGCCAACGTCCTGACTTTC.